Here is one T cell receptor (beta chain) with its context. Its antigen specificity is not known. No clone much larger than this one lies a single base away; base qualities are absent. This sample also contains other DNA sequences that code for the same CDR3. This record comes from a study of a mutant IDH1 vaccine in newly diagnosed glioma (dated by TCRdb to the early 2020s). Looking at the study overall: Eight vaccinations were administered to patients in weeks 1, 3, 5, 7, 11, 15, 19 and 23, corresponding to visits V03 through V10. Vaccination was initiated 4-6 weeks after radiotherapy alone, or concurrently with temozolomide cycles in the chemotherapy-containing groups. The approximately 33 treated patients were about 60% male and roughly 40% female, with a mean age of about 38 years. Prior to enrollment, patients had been given standard therapy consisting of radiotherapy alone, temozolomide alone, or radiochemotherapy with temozolomide, with the combination given to most patients. Peripheral blood samples were drawn at six visits, namely V03 (baseline), V05, V07, V10, V12 and V13. Longitudinal TCRB deep sequencing was performed for some 25 treated patients wherever samples were available for exploratory analyses. Overall results and qualifications from the work: Immune responses induced by the vaccine were seen in 90% to 95% of patients across multiple MHC alleles. No apparent relationship was observed between pseudoprogression and alterations in the top peripheral T cell clonotypes detected by TCRB sequencing. Selection of PBMC samples for TCRB deep sequencing was based on availability. It was noted by the authors that analyses of patient blood samples could not be reproduced owing to sample limitations.

The intended sense of this specimen's time point label: week 11, during vaccination. A 20-mer mutant IDH1 peptide at 300 micrograms in Montanide made up each vaccine dose, which was injected subcutaneously together with topical imiquimod. The donors had newly diagnosed IDH1-mutant astrocytomas of WHO grade 3 or 4 that showed loss of nuclear ATRX. The samples were drawn from NOA16, a multicentre, single-arm, open-label phase I trial in Germany that tested a mutant IDH1 peptide vaccine in humans for the first time. Genomic DNA for TCRB sequencing was isolated from EDTA blood with the DNeasy Blood and Tissue Kit. Library generation was performed with the immunoSEQ multiplex PCR assay. Following the manufacturer's protocol, the hsTCRB Kit was used to amplify rearranged TCR beta chain sequences. TCRB libraries were sequenced on an Illumina MiSeq. In the source study's methods: Demultiplexing, trimming and gene mapping were performed with the kit vendor's proprietary platform. TCRdb holds this immuneACCESS table with in-frame rearrangements only. Some clones are missing; in checked studies, unresolved V genes explain under half, and the rest has no known cause. The DNA gave D and trimming, while V, J and clone size come from that table. The sample includes 45,000 to 60,000 clones, with over 75% observed a single time. About 2.4% of the sample belongs to the ten largest clones.

This sequence was found in a man aged 45-65 years with glioma. The sequencing used PBMCs, collected from a glioma patient whose treatment included an IDH1 peptide vaccine.

The sequence in DNA is TGCGCCAGCAGCCAAGAGGCGAGGTTACAAGAGACCCAGTACTTC. This translates into CASSQEARLQETQYF. The V and J segments used are TRBV4-1 and TRBJ2-5; the D gene cannot be resolved reliably. The CDR3 goes from the cysteine to the phenylalanine over 15 residues. The entry retains the CDR3 DNA only, 45 bases that are in frame from base 1. Trimming costs V 0 bases and J 2 bases, and their ends lie 10 bases apart. The germline V gene specifies MGHRA as CDR1 and YSYEKL as CDR2.